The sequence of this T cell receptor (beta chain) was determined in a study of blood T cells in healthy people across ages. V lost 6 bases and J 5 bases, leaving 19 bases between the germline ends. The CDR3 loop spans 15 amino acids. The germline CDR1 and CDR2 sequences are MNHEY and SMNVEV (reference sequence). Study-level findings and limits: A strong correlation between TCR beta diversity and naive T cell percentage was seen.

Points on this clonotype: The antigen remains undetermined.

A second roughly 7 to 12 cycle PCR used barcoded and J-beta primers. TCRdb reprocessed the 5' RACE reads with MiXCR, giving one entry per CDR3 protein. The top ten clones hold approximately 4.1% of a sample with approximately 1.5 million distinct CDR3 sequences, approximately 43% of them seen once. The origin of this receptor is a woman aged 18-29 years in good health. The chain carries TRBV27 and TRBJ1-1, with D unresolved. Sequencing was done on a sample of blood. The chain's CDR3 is CASSDSTAAGTEAFF. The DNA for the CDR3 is TGTGCCAGCAGCGATTCCACAGCGGCGGGGACTGAAGCTTTCTTT.